The TCR beta chain under discussion was sequenced for a study of blood T cell repertoires in COVID-19. As for the study in general: Acute-phase and convalescent COVID-19 samples originated in the United States, Italy and Spain. From T cells, B-cell-depleted T cells, or PBMCs came the material, which was cDNA or gDNA.

Measured with immunoSEQ multiplex PCR; TCRdb has only the in-frame clones, and not every one. The table lists a few hundred thousand clones, around 80% of them singletons. V dropped 5 bases and J dropped 0; count of bases not matched to a gene: 7. CDR3 length: 18 residues. CDR1 is LNHDA and CDR2 is SQIVND in the germline V gene (reference sequence). Across under 25 US areas, participants ranged in age from about 18 to 100 years. Cohort assignment relied on participant-reported clinical history. Sequencing was performed on PBMCs or T cells enriched from blood (not recorded which). The rearrangement joins TRBV19 to TRBJ2-2; TRBD1 matches 12 bases. The sequence was collected from a woman in her thirties or forties with acute COVID-19. The CDR3 protein is CASSGGTGGLANTGELFF. The CDR3, as DNA: TGTGCCAGTAGTGGTGGGACAGGGGGCCTCGCGAACACCGGGGAGCTGTTTTTT. Using reference TRBV19 and TRBJ2-2 for the parts outside the CDR3, the full variable domain is DGGITQSPKYLFRKEGQNVTLSCEQNLNHDAMYWYRQDPGQGLRLIYYSQIVNDFQKGDIAEGYSVSREKKESFPLTVTSAQKNPTAFYLCASSGGTGGLANTGELFFGEGSRLTVL.